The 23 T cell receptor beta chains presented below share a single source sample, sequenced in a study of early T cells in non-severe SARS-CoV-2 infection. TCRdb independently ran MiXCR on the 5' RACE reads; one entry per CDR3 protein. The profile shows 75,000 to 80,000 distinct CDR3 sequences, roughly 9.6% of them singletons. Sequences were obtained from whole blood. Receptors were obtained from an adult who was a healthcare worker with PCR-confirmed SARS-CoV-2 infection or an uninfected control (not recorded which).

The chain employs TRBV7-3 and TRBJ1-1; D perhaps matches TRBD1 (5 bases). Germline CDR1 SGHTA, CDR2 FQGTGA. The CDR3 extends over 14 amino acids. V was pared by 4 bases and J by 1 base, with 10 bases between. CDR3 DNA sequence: TGTGCCAGCAGCTCCCCCACAGGGAACACTGAAGCTTTCTTT. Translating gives CASSSPTGNTEAFF.

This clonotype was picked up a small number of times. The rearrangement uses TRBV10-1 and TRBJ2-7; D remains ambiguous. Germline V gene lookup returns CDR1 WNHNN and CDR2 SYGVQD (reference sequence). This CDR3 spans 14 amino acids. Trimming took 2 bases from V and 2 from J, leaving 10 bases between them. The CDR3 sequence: CASSEQPGPYEQYF. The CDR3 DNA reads TGCGCCAGCAGTGAGCAGCCGGGCCCCTACGAGCAGTACTTC.

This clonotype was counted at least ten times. CDR3 loop: CASSLNLYSPLHF. DNA of the CDR3: TGTGCCAGCAGCCTAAATCTTTATTCACCCCTCCACTTT. The V and J genes are TRBV7-8 and TRBJ1-6; D not certain. V was cut by 5 bases and J by 8 bases, with 10 bases left in between. Germline CDR1 and CDR2: SGHVS and FQNEAQ. The CDR3 runs 13 residues.

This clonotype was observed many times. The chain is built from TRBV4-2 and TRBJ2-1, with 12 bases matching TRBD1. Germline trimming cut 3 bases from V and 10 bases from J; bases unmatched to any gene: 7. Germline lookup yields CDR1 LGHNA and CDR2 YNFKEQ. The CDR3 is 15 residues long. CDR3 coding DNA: TGTGCCAGCAGCCAGCCGGGACAGGGGGCAGGGGAGCAGTTCTTC. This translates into CASSQPGQGAGEQFF.

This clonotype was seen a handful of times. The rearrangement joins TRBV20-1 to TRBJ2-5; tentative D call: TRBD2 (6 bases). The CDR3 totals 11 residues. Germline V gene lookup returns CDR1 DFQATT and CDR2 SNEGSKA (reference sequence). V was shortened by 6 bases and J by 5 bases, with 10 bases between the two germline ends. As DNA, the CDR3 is TGCAGTGCAACTAGCTGGGAGACCCAGTACTTC. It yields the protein CSATSWETQYF.

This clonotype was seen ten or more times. Here the CDR3 reads CASSPKGARTHEQFF. CDR3 nucleotides: TGTGCCAGCAGTCCCAAGGGTGCCCGAACTCATGAGCAGTTCTTC. J is TRBJ2-1 and V is TRBV28; D unresolved. The CDR3 sequence is 15 residues long. Per germline, CDR1 MDHEN and CDR2 SYDVKM. The V end lost 5 bases, the J end lost 8 bases, and 19 bases lay between the germline ends.

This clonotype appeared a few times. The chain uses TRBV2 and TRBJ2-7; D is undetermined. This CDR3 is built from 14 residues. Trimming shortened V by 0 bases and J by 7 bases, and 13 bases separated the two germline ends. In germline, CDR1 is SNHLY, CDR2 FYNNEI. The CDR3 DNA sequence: TGTGCCAGCAGTGAAGCGCTTTGGGGTGGGGAGCAGTACTTC. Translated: CASSEALWGGEQYF.

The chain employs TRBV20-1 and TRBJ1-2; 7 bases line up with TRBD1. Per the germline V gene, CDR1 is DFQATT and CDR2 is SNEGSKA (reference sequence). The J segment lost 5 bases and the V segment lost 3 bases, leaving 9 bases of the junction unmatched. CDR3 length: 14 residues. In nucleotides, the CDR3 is TGCAGTGCTAGGGAAACAGGGGTAGGATATGGCTACACCTTC. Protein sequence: CSARETGVGYGYTF.

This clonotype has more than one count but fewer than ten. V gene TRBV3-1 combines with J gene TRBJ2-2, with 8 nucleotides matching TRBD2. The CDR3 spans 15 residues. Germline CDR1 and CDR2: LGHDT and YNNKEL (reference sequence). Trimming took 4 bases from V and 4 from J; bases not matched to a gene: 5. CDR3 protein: CASSPSGWGTGELFF. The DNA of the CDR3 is TGTGCCAGCAGCCCTAGCGGGTGGGGCACCGGGGAGCTGTTTTTT.

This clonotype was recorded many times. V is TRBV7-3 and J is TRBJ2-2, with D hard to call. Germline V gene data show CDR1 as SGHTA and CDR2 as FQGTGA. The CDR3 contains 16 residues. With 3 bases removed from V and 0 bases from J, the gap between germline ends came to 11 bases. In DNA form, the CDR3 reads TGTGCCAGCAGCTTGAGTGAGCCCGCGAACACCGGGGAGCTGTTTTTT. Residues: CASSLSEPANTGELFF.

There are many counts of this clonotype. CDR3 in DNA: TGTGCCAGTCGGCCCACAGGACGTTTTTACGAGCAGTACTTC. Translating gives CASRPTGRFYEQYF. The chain is built from TRBV19 and TRBJ2-7; D is possibly TRBD1 (5 bases). Between the trimmed V and J ends, which lost 8 bases and 4 bases, there was a span of 18 bases. This CDR3 contains 14 residues. Germline V gene lookup returns CDR1 LNHDA and CDR2 SQIVND (reference sequence).

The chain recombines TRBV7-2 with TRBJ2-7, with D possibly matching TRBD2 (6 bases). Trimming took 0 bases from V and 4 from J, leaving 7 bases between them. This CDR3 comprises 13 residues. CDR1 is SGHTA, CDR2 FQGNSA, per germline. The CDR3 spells CASSLAREYEQYF. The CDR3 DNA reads TGTGCCAGCAGCTTAGCTCGGGAGTACGAGCAGTACTTC.

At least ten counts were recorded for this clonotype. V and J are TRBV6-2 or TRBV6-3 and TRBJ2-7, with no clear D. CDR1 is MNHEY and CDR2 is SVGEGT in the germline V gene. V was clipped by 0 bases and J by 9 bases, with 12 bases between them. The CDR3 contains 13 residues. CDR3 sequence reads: CASSYSPGGGQYF. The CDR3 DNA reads TGTGCCAGCAGTTACTCGCCGGGCGGCGGGCAGTACTTC.

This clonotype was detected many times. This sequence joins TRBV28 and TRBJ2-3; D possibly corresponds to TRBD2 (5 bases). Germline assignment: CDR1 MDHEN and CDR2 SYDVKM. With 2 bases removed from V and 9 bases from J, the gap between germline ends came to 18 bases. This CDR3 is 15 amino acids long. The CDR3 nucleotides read TGTGCCAGCAGTTTAGAGGCTGGCCTTACGGGGACGCAGTATTTT. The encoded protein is CASSLEAGLTGTQYF.

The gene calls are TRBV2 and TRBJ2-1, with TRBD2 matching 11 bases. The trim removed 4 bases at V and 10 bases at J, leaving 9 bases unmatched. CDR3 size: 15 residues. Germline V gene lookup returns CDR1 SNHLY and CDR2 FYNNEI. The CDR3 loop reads CASSVGTSGWLEQFF. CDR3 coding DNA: TGTGCCAGCAGTGTCGGGACTAGCGGCTGGTTAGAGCAGTTCTTC.

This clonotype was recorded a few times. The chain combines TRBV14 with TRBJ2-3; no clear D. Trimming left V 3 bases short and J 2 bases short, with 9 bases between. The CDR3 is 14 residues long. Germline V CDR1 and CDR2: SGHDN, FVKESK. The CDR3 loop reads CASSHGQHTDTQYF. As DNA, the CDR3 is TGTGCCAGCAGCCATGGCCAACACACAGATACGCAGTATTTT.

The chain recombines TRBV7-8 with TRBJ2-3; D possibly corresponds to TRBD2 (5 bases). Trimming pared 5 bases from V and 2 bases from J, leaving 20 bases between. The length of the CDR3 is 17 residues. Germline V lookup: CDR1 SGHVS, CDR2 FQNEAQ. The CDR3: CASSARVSRGFTDTQYF. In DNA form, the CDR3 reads TGTGCCAGCAGCGCCCGGGTCAGCCGGGGTTTCACAGATACGCAGTATTTT.

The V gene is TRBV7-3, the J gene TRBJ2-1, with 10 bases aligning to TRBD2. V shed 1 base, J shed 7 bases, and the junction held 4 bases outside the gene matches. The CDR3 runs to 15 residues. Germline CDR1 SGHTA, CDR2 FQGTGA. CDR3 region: CASSLRLAGVNEQFF. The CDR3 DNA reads TGTGCCAGCAGCTTAAGGCTAGCGGGAGTGAATGAGCAGTTCTTC.

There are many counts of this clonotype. For the CDR3, the DNA is TGTGCCAGCAGTCCACGGACTAGCGGGAGTGGCATTCAGTACTTC. Translating it yields CASSPRTSGSGIQYF. The rearrangement uses TRBV12-3 or TRBV12-4 and TRBJ2-4; TRBD2 matches at 13 bases. CDR3 length equals 15 residues. V was clipped by 5 bases and J by 9 bases; unmatched bases: 7.

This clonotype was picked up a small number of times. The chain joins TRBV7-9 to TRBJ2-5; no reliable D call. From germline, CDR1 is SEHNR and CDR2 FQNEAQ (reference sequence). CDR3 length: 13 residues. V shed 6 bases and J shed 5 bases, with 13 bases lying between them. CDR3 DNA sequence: TGTGCCAGCAGACCCCTAGAGAGGGAGACCCAGTACTTC. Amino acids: CASRPLERETQYF.

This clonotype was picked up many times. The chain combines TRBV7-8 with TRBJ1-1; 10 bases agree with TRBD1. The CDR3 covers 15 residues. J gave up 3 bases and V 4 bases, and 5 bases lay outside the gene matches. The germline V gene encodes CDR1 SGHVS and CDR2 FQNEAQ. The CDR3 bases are TGTGCCAGCAGCTCACGAGACAGGGGGCACACTGAAGCTTTCTTT. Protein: CASSSRDRGHTEAFF.

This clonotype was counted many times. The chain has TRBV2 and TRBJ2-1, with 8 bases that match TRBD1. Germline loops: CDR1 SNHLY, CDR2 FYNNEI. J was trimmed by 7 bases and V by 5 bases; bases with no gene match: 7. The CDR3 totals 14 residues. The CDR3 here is CASSRQGLDNEQFF. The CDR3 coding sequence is TGTGCCAGCAGTCGACAGGGGCTCGATAATGAGCAGTTCTTC.

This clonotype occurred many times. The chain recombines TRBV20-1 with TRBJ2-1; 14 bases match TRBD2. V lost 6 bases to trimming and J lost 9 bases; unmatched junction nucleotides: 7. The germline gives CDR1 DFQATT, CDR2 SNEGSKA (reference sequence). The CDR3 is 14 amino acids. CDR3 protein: CSAQGLAGDIEQFF. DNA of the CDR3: TGCAGTGCACAGGGACTAGCGGGAGATATTGAGCAGTTCTTC.